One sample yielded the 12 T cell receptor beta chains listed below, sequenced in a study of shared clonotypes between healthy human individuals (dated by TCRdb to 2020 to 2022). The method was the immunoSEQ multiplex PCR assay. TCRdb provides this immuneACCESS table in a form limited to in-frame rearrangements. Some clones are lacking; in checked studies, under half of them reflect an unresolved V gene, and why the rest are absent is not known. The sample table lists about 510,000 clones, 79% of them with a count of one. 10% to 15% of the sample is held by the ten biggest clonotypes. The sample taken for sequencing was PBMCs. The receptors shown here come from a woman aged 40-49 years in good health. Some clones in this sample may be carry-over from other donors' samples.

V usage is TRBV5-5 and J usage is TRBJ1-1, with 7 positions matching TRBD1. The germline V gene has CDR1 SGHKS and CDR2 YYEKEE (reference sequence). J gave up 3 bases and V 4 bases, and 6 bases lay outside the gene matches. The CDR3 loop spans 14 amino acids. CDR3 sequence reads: CASSIRGIYTEAFF. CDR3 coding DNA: TGTGCCAGCAGCATCAGGGGGATCTACACTGAAGCTTTCTTT. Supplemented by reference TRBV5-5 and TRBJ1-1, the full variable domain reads DAGVTQSPTHLIKTRGQQVTLRCSPISGHKSVSWYQQVLGQGPQFIFQYYEKEERGRGNFPDRFSARQFPNYSSELNVNALLLGDSALYLCASSIRGIYTEAFFGQGTRLTVV.

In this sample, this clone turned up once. CDR3 coding DNA: TGTGCCAGCAGTTACGACGGGGGCGAAAAACTGTTTTTT. Translation gives CASSYDGGEKLFF. J is TRBJ1-4 and V is TRBV6-5; TRBD1 might be the D (6 bases). This CDR3 spans 13 amino acids. V was trimmed by 2 bases and J by 8 bases, leaving 9 bases between them. Germline CDR1 MNHEY, CDR2 SVGAGI.

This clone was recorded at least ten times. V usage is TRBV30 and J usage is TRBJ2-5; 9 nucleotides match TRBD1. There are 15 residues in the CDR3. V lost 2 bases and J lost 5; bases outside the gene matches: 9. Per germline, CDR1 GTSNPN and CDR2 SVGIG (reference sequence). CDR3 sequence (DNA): TGTGCCTGGAGTCCCGGGGACAGGGACTCCGAGACCCAGTACTTC. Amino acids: CAWSPGDRDSETQYF.

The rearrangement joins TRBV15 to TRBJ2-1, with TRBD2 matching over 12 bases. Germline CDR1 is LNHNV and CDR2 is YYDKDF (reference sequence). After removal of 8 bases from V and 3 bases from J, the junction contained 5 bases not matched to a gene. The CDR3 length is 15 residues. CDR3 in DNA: TGTGCCACCCACCTAGCGGGAGGGGGCTACAATGAGCAGTTCTTC. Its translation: CATHLAGGGYNEQFF.

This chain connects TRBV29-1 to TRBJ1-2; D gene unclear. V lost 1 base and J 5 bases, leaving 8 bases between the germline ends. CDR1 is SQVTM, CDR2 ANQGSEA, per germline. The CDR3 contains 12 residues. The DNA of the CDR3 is TGCAGCGTTGAAGGGTGGGAGTATGGCTACACCTTC. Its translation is CSVEGWEYGYTF.

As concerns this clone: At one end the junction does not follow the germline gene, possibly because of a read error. The CDR3 DNA reads as TGTGCCAGCAGTTCTATTCCCCGGGACAGCCTCTTC. Translating it yields CASSSIPRDSLF. V usage is TRBV2 and J usage is TRBJ1-2; 7 bases are a match to TRBD1. The CDR3 has 12 residues. Germline V gene lookup returns CDR1 SNHLY and CDR2 FYNNEI.

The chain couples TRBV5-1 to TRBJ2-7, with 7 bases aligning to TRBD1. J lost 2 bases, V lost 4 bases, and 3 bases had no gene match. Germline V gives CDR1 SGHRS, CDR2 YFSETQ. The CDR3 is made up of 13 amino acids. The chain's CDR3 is CASSPGQTYEQYF. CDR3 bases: TGCGCCAGCAGCCCGGGACAGACCTACGAGCAGTACTTC.

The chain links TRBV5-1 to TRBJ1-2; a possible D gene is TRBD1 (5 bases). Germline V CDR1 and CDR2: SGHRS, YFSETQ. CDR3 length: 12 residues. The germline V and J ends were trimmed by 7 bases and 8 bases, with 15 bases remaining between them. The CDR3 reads CASALQGEGYTF. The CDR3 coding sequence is TGCGCCAGCGCCCTCCAGGGTGAAGGCTACACCTTC. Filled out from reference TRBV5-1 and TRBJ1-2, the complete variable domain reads KAGVTQTPRYLIKTRGQQVTLSCSPISGHRSVSWYQQTPGQGLQFLFEYFSETQRNKGNFPGRFSGRQFSNSRSEMNVSTLELGDSALYLCASALQGEGYTFGSGTRLTVV.

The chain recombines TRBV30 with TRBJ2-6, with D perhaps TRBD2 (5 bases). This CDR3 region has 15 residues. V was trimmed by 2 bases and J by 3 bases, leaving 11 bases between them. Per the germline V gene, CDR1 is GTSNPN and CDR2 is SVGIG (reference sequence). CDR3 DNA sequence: TGTGCCTGGAGTCAAGAGGCGGGTGGGGCCAACGTCCTGACTTTC. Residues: CAWSQEAGGANVLTF. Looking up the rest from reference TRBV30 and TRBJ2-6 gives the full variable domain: SQTIHQWPATLVQPVGSPLSLECTVEGTSNPNLYWYRQAAGRGLQLLFYSVGIGQISSEVPQNLSASRPQDRQFILSSKKLLLSDSGFYLCAWSQEAGGANVLTFGAGSRLTVL.

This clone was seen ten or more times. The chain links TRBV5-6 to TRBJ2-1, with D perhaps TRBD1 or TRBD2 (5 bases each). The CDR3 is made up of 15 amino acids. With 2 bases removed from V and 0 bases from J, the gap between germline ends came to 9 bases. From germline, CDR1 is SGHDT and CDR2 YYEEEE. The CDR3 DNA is TGTGCCAGCAGCTTTTGGGGGAGCTCCTACAATGAGCAGTTCTTC. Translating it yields CASSFWGSSYNEQFF.

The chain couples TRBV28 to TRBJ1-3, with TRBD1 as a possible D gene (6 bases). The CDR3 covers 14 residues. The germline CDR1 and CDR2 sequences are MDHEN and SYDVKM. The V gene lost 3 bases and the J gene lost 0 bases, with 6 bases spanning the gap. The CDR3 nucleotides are TGTGCCAGCAGTTTGGGGGCCTCTGGAAACACCATATATTTT. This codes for CASSLGASGNTIYF.

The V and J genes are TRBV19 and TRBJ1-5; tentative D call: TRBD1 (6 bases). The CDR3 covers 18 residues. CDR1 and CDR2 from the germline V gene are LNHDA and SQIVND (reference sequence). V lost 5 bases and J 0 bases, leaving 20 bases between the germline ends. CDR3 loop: CASSSPWDTAYSNQPQHF. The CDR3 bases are TGTGCCAGTAGTTCCCCCTGGGACACCGCTTATAGCAATCAGCCCCAGCATTTT.